These 20 T cell receptor beta chains originate from one sample sequenced in a study of long-term antiretroviral therapy in people with HIV. The authors ran the immunoSEQ assay, v3.0, at survey level. Some clones are missing from TCRdb's copy, which holds only in-frame ones; the method was immunoSEQ multiplex PCR. Altogether about 24,000 clones are present, around 80% being singletons, with the ten largest covering roughly 2.3%. The sequences come from unsorted PBMCs, collected 3 years after starting antiretroviral therapy. The receptors here all came from a man aged 50 to 60 with HIV.

This chain connects TRBV2 to TRBJ1-1; D gene unclear. The CDR3 has 14 residues. Germline V lookup: CDR1 SNHLY, CDR2 FYNNEI. The V gene lost 3 bases and the J gene lost 5 bases, with 13 bases spanning the gap. CDR3 DNA: TGTGCCAGCAGTGAGGAAAGGGCCAGGACTGAAGCTTTCTTT. Amino acids: CASSEERARTEAFF. Using reference TRBV2 and TRBJ1-1 for the parts outside the CDR3, the full variable domain is EPEVTQTPSHQVTQMGQEVILRCVPISNHLYFYWYRQILGQKVEFLVSFYNNEISEKSEIFDDQFSVERPDGSNFTLKIRSTKLEDSAMYFCASSEERARTEAFFGQGTRLTVV.

This clone was counted once. The rearrangement joins TRBV30 to TRBJ2-1, with D perhaps given as TRBD1 or TRBD2 (5 bases each). Trimming left V 0 bases short and J 2 bases short, with 11 bases between. CDR1 is GTSNPN, CDR2 SVGIG, per germline (reference sequence). This CDR3 contains 15 residues. The CDR3 protein is CAWSVGQGPYNEQFF. Written as DNA, the CDR3 is TGTGCCTGGAGTGTAGGTCAGGGACCCTACAATGAGCAGTTCTTC.

The chain carries TRBV2 and TRBJ2-3, with TRBD2 matching over 10 bases. V was clipped by 7 bases and J by 2 bases; unmatched bases: 3. This CDR3 is built from 14 residues. Germline-derived CDR1 and CDR2 are SNHLY and FYNNEI. The CDR3 is CASNLAGDTDTQYF. The CDR3 coding sequence is TGTGCCAGCAATCTAGCGGGAGACACAGATACGCAGTATTTT.

The chain uses TRBV7-2 and TRBJ1-3, with D perhaps matching TRBD1 (6 bases). Trimming pared 4 bases from V and 0 bases from J, leaving 13 bases between. Looked up from germline, CDR1 is SGHTA and CDR2 is FQGNSA. CDR3 length equals 16 residues. CDR3 sequence: CASSSSRGASGNTIYF. The CDR3 nucleotides are TGTGCCAGCAGCTCGTCGCGGGGGGCCTCTGGAAACACCATATATTTT.

V gene TRBV5-8 combines with J gene TRBJ1-2, with unresolved D. CDR1 and CDR2 (germline): SGHTS, YDEGEE. This CDR3 has 13 residues. V dropped 3 bases and J dropped 5 bases, with 11 bases sitting between them. CDR3 amino acids: CASSSRVPYGYTF. CDR3 nucleotide sequence: TGTGCCAGCAGCTCTCGCGTGCCGTATGGCTACACCTTC.

Details on this clone: Its ends do not fully match the called genes, so a read error is possible. The chain couples TRBV7-7 to TRBJ2-5; no reliable D call. Germline V gene sequence: CDR1 SSHAT, CDR2 FNYEAQ (reference sequence). This CDR3 has 14 residues. The DNA for the CDR3 is TGTGCTAGCAGCTTTTTGGGCCAGCAAGAGACCCAGTACTTC. Encoded protein: CASSFLGQQETQYF.

This clone was detected only a few times. The chain is built from TRBV5-1 and TRBJ2-7, with a possible D match to TRBD2 (6 bases). The ends were cut back, 6 bases at V and 3 bases at J, with 16 bases in the middle. Germline lookup yields CDR1 SGHRS and CDR2 YFSETQ. This CDR3 is 14 amino acids long. CDR3 in DNA: TGCGCCAGCAAAGAGCAGGGAGGCAACTACGAGCAGTACTTC. Translating it yields CASKEQGGNYEQYF.

The chain links TRBV4-1 to TRBJ1-3; D not certain. The CDR3 sequence is 15 residues long. Germline loops: CDR1 MGHRA, CDR2 YSYEKL. Trimming took off 0 bases at V and 4 bases at J, with 10 bases between the two ends. DNA of the CDR3: TGCGCCAGCAGCCAAGATGCCAAAGAAGGAAACACCATATATTTT. Its protein product is CASSQDAKEGNTIYF.

This chain joins TRBV20-1 and TRBJ2-7, with a weak D call TRBD2 (6 bases). The CDR3 totals 8 residues. V lost 7 bases, J lost 13 bases, and 11 bases lay in between. In germline, CDR1 is DFQATT, CDR2 SNEGSKA (reference sequence). Written as DNA, the CDR3 is TGCAGTGACAGACTAGAATACTTC. Translated, it gives CSDRLEYF.

The gene calls are TRBV7-2 and TRBJ1-2; 8 bases map to TRBD1. Germline CDR1 SGHTA, CDR2 FQGNSA. The CDR3 is 15 amino acids. V was clipped by 1 base and J by 2 bases; unmatched bases: 3. CDR3 sequence (DNA): TGTGCCAGCAGCTTAGTATGGACAGGGAACTATGGCTACACCTTC. It codes for CASSLVWTGNYGYTF.

The CDR3 loop reads CASSCLMRGYSYEQYF. CDR3 nucleotides: TGTGCCAGCAGCTGCCTTATGAGGGGGTATTCCTACGAGCAGTACTTC. The chain combines TRBV21-1 with TRBJ2-7; the table assigns TRBD1, which was not confirmed against the DNA. TRBV21-1 is a listed pseudogene. The CDR3 runs 16 residues.

This clone was found once. This chain joins TRBV7-9 and TRBJ2-3; possibly TRBD2 for D (7 bases). CDR3 length: 14 residues. Germline V gene data show CDR1 as SEHNR and CDR2 as FQNEAQ (reference sequence). V lost 2 bases and J 4 bases, leaving 10 bases between the germline ends. Here the CDR3 reads CASSLTGGPDTQYF. In DNA, the CDR3 is TGTGCCAGCAGCTTAACGGGGGGCCCAGATACGCAGTATTTT. Complete variable domain (other parts from reference TRBV7-9 and TRBJ2-3): DTGVSQNPRHKITKRGQNVTFRCDPISEHNRLYWYRQTLGQGPEFLTYFQNEAQLEKSRLLSDRFSAERPKGSFSTLEIQRTEQGDSAMYLCASSLTGGPDTQYFGPGTRLTVL.

This clone has only a few counts. V usage is TRBV11-1 and J usage is TRBJ1-6; no clear D gene. This CDR3 has 13 residues. CDR1 is SGHAT and CDR2 is FQDESV in the germline V gene (reference sequence). The V end was cut by 1 base, the J end by 15 bases, with 13 bases between. CDR3 sequence (DNA): TGTGCCAGCAGCTTAGGAGCCACCGAATTCCTCCACTTT. Protein: CASSLGATEFLHF.

This chain uses TRBV30 with TRBJ2-7, with a possible D match to TRBD1 (5 bases). V gave up 0 bases and J gave up 2 bases, with 14 bases separating them. This CDR3 comprises 15 residues. The germline gives CDR1 GTSNPN, CDR2 SVGIG (reference sequence). CDR3 nucleotide sequence: TGTGCCTGGAGTGTACAATGGGGCGGCACCTACGAGCAGTACTTC. Amino acid sequence: CAWSVQWGGTYEQYF.

V is TRBV11-2 and J is TRBJ2-5, with 13 bases matching TRBD2. J lost 5 bases, V lost 3 bases, and 9 bases had no gene match. The CDR3 runs 17 residues. The germline CDR1 and CDR2 sequences are SGHAT and FQNNGV. The CDR3 sequence is CASSFGTSGVVAETQYF. CDR3 nucleotides: TGTGCCAGCAGCTTTGGGACTAGCGGGGTGGTTGCGGAGACCCAGTACTTC.

This chain uses TRBV9 with TRBJ2-3; the D is unclear. CDR1 and CDR2 (germline): SGDLS, YYNGEE. The CDR3 has 10 residues. Trimming took 3 bases from V and 5 from J, leaving 1 base between them. In DNA form, the CDR3 reads TGTGCCAGCAGCGGAGATACGCAGTATTTT. It is translated as CASSGDTQYF.

The chain joins TRBV5-1 to TRBJ2-1; TRBD2 aligns across 10 bases. The CDR3 spans 16 residues. J lost 3 bases, V lost 5 bases, and 8 bases had no gene match. Germline V gene lookup returns CDR1 SGHRS and CDR2 YFSETQ. CDR3 nucleotides: TGCGCCAGCAGATCGTCGCTAGCGGGGGACTACAATGAGCAGTTCTTC. It yields the protein CASRSSLAGDYNEQFF.

The V and J genes are TRBV7-8 and TRBJ1-1, with 11 bases lining up with TRBD1. The CDR3 extends over 14 amino acids. Germline trimming cut 5 bases from V and 4 bases from J; bases unmatched to any gene: 3. CDR1 is SGHVS, CDR2 FQNEAQ, per germline. The CDR3 nucleotides read TGTGCCAGCAGCATCGGGACAGGGGGCACTGAAGCTTTCTTT. It specifies CASSIGTGGTEAFF.

The chain has TRBV7-9 and TRBJ1-3; tentatively, D is TRBD1 (6 bases). Germline CDR1 SEHNR, CDR2 FQNEAQ (reference sequence). CDR3 length: 19 amino acids. Trimming pared 2 bases from V and 4 bases from J, leaving 24 bases between. The CDR3 DNA sequence: TGTGCCAGCAGCTTATCTCCGAATGGACAGTCCGCGAGGGGAAACACCATATATTTT. Translated: CASSLSPNGQSARGNTIYF. The whole variable domain, remainder taken from reference TRBV7-9 and TRBJ1-3, is DTGVSQNPRHKITKRGQNVTFRCDPISEHNRLYWYRQTLGQGPEFLTYFQNEAQLEKSRLLSDRFSAERPKGSFSTLEIQRTEQGDSAMYLCASSLSPNGQSARGNTIYFGEGSWLTVV.

The rearrangement joins TRBV4-3 to TRBJ1-1; 9 bases agree with TRBD1. Trimming took 3 bases from V and 3 from J; bases not matched to a gene: 11. Looked up from germline, CDR1 is LGHNA and CDR2 is YSLEER. The CDR3 length is 17 residues. CDR3 coding DNA: TGCGCCAGCAGCCACCTTGGGGGGGACAGGGTGGACACTGAAGCTTTCTTT. This sequence encodes CASSHLGGDRVDTEAFF.